This T cell receptor (beta chain) was retrieved from a study of blood T cell repertoires in COVID-19. Study-wide context: Whether acute or convalescent, the COVID-19 samples came from the United States, Italy and Spain.

Looked up from germline, CDR1 is SGHDN and CDR2 is FVKESK. CDR3 length: 14 amino acids. V shed 6 bases and J 2 bases; nucleotides not matched to a gene: 3. In the 2 weeks before study entry, exposed participants met a COVID-19 case, which was PCR-confirmed or clinician-diagnosed. TCRdb keeps only in-frame clones here, not all; method: immunoSEQ multiplex PCR. The sample carries approximately 200,000 clones, about 88% recorded once. The chain employs TRBV14 and TRBJ1-5; 8 bases map to TRBD1. The receptor was derived from a woman aged 25 to 45 who had been exposed to COVID-19. The material sequenced was PBMCs or T cells enriched from blood (not recorded which). CDR3 sequence reads: CASSDRGGNQPQHF. Written as DNA, the CDR3 is TGTGCCAGCAGTGACAGGGGTGGCAATCAGCCCCAGCATTTT.